The present entry profiles one T cell receptor beta chain with its context. This clone showed up just a few times. Which antigen it targets is not known. Per-nucleotide qualities are absent, and no much larger clonotype sits a single base away. This specimen's time point label, per the study, means: baseline before first vaccination. Samples from vaccinated people were obtained from the UK trials COV001 and COV002, which included a single-blind randomized controlled phase 2/3 trial of AZD1222 (ChAdOx1 nCoV-19) in healthy adults. For TCRbeta chain sequencing, PBMC samples from trial participants were taken at day 0 and at day 28 after the second dose. The CDR3 runs 16 amino acids, cysteine and phenylalanine included. Solely the CDR3 DNA is kept, with 48 bases framed from the first base. Via the germline V gene, CDR1 is MDHEN and CDR2 SYDVKM. Trimmed from V: 6 bases; trimmed from J: 0 bases; junction bases lacking a gene match: 6.

This sample was included in a study of T cell responses to AZD1222 COVID-19 vaccine (dated by TCRdb to about 2021). The study in broad terms: AZD1222 recipients given second doses at about 4 weeks or at about 12 weeks were pooled, since spike-specific TCR depth and breadth were not found to differ between the two schedules. A total of 230 to 250 trial participants underwent TCR sequencing, of whom 200 to 220 had received two doses of AZD1222 and about 26 had received two doses of the MenACWY control vaccine. Trial participants were enrolled into age subgroups of 18-55, 56-69 and 70-plus years, which contained 148, 28 and 57 TCR-sequenced participants, respectively. What the work shows at the level of the full study, not this receptor alone: In the small 56-69-year group, the increase in depth fell short of significance, most likely because of low power. Conclusions about previously exposed vaccinees were limited because only a handful of AZD1222 recipients were SARS-CoV-2 seropositive at baseline. No day 14 peak-response samples were available, so repertoires were characterized only after the peak T cell response. Vaccine-associated CD4 TCRs spanned the whole spike protein, with dominant responses in regions 160-218 and 743-854. Epitopes outside the regions mutated in the B.1.351 and B.1.1.7 variants were reportedly recognized by nearly half of the unique spike-specific TCRs. A significant rise in spike-specific TCR breadth and depth was observed after two AZD1222 doses relative to day 0 and relative to MenACWY recipients. Most participants were white British and females outnumbered males, and the authors suggested that clonal diversity may have been underestimated.

The CDR3 regions of human TCRbeta chains were analyzed by immunosequencing. The authors' pipeline ran thus. Repertoire TCRs were matched against a reference library of SARS-CoV-2-specific TCRs generated with the MIRA antigen-specificity platform. Breadth was defined as the fraction of unique TCRs that were SARS-CoV-2-associated. Depth was defined as the fraction of total T cells that were SARS-CoV-2-associated. Each spike-specific TCR was assigned to its reactive spike region and to a CD4 or CD8 class using the MIRA data. Log10-transformed breadth and depth values were compared by one-way ANOVA with Sidak's multiple comparisons tests. The source is immuneACCESS, and TCRdb retained only in-frame sequences with V and J called. Part of the clones is not carried over; for the studies checked, unresolved V genes explain less than half of this, and the remainder is unexplained. That table is the source of V, J and clone size, and D and trimming were worked out from the DNA. The sample table shows 85,000 to 130,000 clones, and more than 75% are seen once. The top ten clonotypes cover less than 3.5% of the sample.

The sample in question was peripheral blood, obtained on day 0 of AZD1222 vaccination. Here the chain combines TRBV28 and TRBJ2-7, with 12 bases in between that match TRBD2. The receptor's source is an adult in good health. For the CDR3, the sequence is CASRLAGGLSSYEQYF. The DNA sequence reads TGTGCCAGCAGACTAGCGGGGGGATTAAGCTCCTACGAGCAGTACTTC.